The sequence of this TCR beta chain was determined in a study of blood T cell repertoires in COVID-19. TCRdb's table, derived via immunoSEQ multiplex PCR, lists solely in-frame clones and lacks some. The data contain more than 200,000 clones, more than 70% of them singletons. From germline, CDR1 is MNHEY and CDR2 SVGAGI. V dropped 2 bases and J dropped 4 bases, with 9 bases sitting between them. The CDR3 has 15 amino acids. V is TRBV6-5 and J is TRBJ2-6, with D tentatively TRBD2 (5 bases). Sequences were obtained from peripheral blood. The sequence was obtained from a woman aged 45-60 years with acute or convalescent COVID-19. The DNA for the CDR3 is TGTGCCAGCAGTTACACGGGAACCGGGGCCAACGTCCTGACTTTC. This encodes CASSYTGTGANVLTF.